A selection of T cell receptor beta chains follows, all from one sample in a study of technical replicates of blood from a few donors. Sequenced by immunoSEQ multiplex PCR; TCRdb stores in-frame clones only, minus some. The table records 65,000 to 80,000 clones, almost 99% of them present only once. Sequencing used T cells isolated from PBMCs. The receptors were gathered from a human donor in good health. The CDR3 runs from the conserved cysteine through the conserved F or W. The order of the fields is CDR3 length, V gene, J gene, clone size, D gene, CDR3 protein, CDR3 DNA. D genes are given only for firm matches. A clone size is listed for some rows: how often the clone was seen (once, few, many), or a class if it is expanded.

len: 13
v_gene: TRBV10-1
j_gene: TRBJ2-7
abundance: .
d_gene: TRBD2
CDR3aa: CARGTSGRREQYF
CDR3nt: TGCGCCAGGGGGACTAGCGGGAGGAGGGAGCAGTACTTC

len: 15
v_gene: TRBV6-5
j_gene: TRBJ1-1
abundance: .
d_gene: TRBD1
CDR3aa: CASSRDRDSSTEAFF
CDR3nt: TGTGCCAGCAGTAGGGACAGGGATAGTAGCACTGAAGCTTTCTTT

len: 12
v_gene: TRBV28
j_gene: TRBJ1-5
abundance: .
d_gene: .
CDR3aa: CASTSGDQPQHF
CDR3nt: TGTGCCAGCACCTCAGGGGATCAGCCCCAGCATTTT

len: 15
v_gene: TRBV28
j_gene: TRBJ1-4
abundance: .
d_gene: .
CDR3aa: CASSSRGATNEKLFF
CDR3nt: TGTGCCAGCAGTTCCAGGGGCGCAACTAATGAAAAACTGTTTTTT

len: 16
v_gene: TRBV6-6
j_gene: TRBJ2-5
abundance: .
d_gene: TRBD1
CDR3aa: CASGPAWGQKQETQYF
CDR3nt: TGTGCCAGCGGACCCGCTTGGGGACAGAAACAAGAGACCCAGTACTTC

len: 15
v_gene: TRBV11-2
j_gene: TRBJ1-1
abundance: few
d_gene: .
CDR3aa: CASSFAGYSNTEAFF
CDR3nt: TGTGCCAGCAGCTTCGCAGGGTATTCGAACACTGAAGCTTTCTTT

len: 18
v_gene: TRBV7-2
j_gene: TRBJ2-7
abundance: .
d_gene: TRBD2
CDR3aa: CASSLRMVAGGKSYEQYF
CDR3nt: TGTGCCAGCAGCTTAAGGATGGTAGCGGGAGGAAAGAGCTACGAGCAGTACTTC

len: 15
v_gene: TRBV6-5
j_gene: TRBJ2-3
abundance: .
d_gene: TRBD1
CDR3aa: CASSFQGAGTDTQYF
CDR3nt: TGTGCCAGCAGTTTTCAGGGGGCTGGCACAGATACGCAGTATTTT

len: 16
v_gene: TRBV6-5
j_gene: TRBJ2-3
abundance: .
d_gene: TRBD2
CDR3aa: CASSYRLAGVVDTQYF
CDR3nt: TGTGCCAGCAGTTATCGTCTAGCGGGAGTGGTAGATACGCAGTATTTT

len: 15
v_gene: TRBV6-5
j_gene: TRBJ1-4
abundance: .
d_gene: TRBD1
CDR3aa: CASSPPDRGNEKLFF
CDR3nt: TGTGCCAGCAGTCCGCCGGACAGGGGGAATGAAAAACTGTTTTTT

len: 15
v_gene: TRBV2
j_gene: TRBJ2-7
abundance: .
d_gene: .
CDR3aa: CASSGQNLTFHEQYF
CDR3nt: TGTGCCAGCAGTGGCCAAAACCTGACATTCCACGAGCAGTACTTC

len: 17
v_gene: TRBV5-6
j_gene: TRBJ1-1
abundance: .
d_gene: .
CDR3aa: CASNSMGHTLMNTEAFF
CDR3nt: TGTGCCAGCAATTCTATGGGACACACCTTGATGAACACTGAAGCTTTCTTT

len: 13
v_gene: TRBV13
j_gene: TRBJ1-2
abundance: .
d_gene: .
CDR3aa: CASSFQGWDGYTF
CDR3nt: TGTGCCAGCAGCTTCCAGGGATGGGATGGCTACACCTTC

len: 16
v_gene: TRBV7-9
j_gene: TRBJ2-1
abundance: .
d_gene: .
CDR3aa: CASSLEGVAAYNEQFF
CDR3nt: TGTGCCAGCAGCTTAGAAGGGGTAGCGGCCTACAATGAGCAGTTCTTC

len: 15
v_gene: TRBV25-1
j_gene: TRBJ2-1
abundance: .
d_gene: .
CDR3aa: CASTGMGGNLDEQFF
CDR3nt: TGTGCCAGCACCGGAATGGGCGGGAATCTAGATGAGCAGTTCTTC

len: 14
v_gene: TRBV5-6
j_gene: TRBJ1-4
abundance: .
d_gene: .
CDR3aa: CASSPGGDNEKLFF
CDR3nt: TGTGCCAGCAGCCCTGGGGGGGATAATGAAAAACTGTTTTTT

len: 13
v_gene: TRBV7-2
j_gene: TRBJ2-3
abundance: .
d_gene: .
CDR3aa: CASSSGQGNSQYF
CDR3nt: TGTGCCAGCAGCTCGGGGCAGGGGAACTCGCAGTATTTT

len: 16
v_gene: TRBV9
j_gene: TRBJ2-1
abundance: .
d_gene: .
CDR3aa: CASSVEVEAYYNEQFF
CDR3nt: TGTGCCAGCAGCGTAGAGGTGGAGGCGTACTACAATGAGCAGTTCTTC

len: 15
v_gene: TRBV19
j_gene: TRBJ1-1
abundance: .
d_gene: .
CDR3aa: CATAPGQRSNTEAFF
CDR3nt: TGTGCCACCGCCCCTGGACAGCGGAGTAACACTGAAGCTTTCTTT

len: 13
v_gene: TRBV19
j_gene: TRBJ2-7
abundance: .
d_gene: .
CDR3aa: CASSSQTAYEQYF
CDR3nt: TGTGCCAGTAGTTCTCAGACAGCCTACGAGCAGTACTTC

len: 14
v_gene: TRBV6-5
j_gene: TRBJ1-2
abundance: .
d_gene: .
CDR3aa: CASSSGLAVYGYTF
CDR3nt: TGTGCCAGCAGTTCAGGGCTCGCTGTCTATGGCTACACCTTC

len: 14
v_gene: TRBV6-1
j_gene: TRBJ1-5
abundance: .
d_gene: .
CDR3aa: CASRSPAGDQPQHF
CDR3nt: TGTGCCAGCAGATCTCCGGCGGGGGATCAGCCCCAGCATTTT

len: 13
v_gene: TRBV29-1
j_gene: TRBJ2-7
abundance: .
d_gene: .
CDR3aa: CSVITRLPGEQYF
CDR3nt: TGCAGCGTGATTACCCGACTCCCCGGGGAGCAGTACTTC

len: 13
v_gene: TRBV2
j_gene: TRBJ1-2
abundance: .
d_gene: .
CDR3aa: CASTVGSESGYTF
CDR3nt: TGTGCCAGCACCGTCGGGTCCGAGAGTGGCTACACCTTC

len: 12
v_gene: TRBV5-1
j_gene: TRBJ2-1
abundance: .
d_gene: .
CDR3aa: CASSPLDNEQFF
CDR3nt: TGCGCCAGCAGTCCTCTAGACAATGAGCAGTTCTTC

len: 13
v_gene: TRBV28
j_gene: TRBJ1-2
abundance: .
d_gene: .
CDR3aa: CASSGQPSYGYTF
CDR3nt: TGTGCCAGCAGCGGACAGCCCTCCTATGGCTACACCTTC

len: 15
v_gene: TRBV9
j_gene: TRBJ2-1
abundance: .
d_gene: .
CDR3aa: CASSVGLALYNEQFF
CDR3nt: TGTGCCAGCAGCGTCGGGCTAGCGCTCTACAATGAGCAGTTCTTC

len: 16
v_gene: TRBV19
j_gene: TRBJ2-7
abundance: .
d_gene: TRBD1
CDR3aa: CASSASGQGISYEQYF
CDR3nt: TGTGCCAGTAGCGCGTCCGGACAGGGGATTTCCTACGAGCAGTACTTC

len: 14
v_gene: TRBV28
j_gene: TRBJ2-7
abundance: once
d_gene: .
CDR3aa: CASSLAWAGNEQYF
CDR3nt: TGTGCCAGCAGTTTAGCGTGGGCGGGGAACGAGCAGTACTTC

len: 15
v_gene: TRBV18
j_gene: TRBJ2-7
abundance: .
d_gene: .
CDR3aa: CASSPPAAAPDEQYF
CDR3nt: TGTGCCAGCTCACCACCGGCGGCCGCTCCTGACGAGCAGTACTTC

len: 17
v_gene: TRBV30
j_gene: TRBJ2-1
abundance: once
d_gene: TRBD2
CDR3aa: CACSGTSVTFSYNEQFF
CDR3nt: TGTGCCTGTTCCGGGACTAGCGTTACCTTCTCCTACAATGAGCAGTTCTTC

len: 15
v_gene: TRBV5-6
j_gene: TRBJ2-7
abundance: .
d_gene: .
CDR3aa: CASSLGSQGIYEQYF
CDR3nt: TGTGCCAGCAGCTTGGGTAGTCAGGGGATCTACGAGCAGTACTTC

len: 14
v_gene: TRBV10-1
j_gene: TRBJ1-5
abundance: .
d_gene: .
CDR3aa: CASSVRGGNQPQHF
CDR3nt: TGCGCCAGCAGTGTACGGGGGGGCAATCAGCCCCAGCATTTT

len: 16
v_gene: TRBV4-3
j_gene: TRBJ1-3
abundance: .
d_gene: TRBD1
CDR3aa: CASSQVQGAEGNTIYF
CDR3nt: TGCGCCAGCAGCCAAGTGCAGGGGGCGGAAGGAAACACCATATATTTT

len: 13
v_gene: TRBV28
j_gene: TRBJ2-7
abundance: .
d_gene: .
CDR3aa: CASSRDISYEQYF
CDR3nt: TGTGCCAGCAGTCGTGACATCTCCTACGAGCAGTACTTC

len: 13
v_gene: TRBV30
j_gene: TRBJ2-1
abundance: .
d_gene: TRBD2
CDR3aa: CAWSRRGYNEQFF
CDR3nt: TGTGCCTGGAGTAGGCGGGGGTACAATGAGCAGTTCTTC

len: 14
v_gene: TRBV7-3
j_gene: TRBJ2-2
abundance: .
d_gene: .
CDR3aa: CASSLAVDTGELFF
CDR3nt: TGTGCCAGCAGCTTGGCGGTAGACACCGGGGAGCTGTTTTTT

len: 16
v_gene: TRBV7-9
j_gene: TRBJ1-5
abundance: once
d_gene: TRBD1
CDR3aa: CASSFTGTAVPQPQHF
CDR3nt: TGTGCCAGCAGCTTTACCGGGACAGCCGTCCCGCAGCCCCAGCATTTT

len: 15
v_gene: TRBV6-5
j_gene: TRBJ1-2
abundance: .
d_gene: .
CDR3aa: CASSYSSEVEDGYTF
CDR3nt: TGTGCCAGCAGTTACTCCTCAGAAGTGGAGGATGGCTACACCTTC

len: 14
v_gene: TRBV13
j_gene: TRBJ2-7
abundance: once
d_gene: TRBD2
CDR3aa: CASSLGGLVNEQYF
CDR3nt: TGTGCCAGCAGCTTAGGAGGACTAGTCAACGAGCAGTACTTC

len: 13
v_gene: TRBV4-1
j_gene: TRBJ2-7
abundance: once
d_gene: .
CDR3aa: CASSPGLTYEQYF
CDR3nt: TGCGCCAGCAGCCCGGGACTTACCTACGAGCAGTACTTC

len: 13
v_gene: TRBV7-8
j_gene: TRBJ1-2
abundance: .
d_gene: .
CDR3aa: CASSLFGSDGYTF
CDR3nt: TGTGCCAGCAGCTTATTCGGGAGTGATGGCTACACCTTC